A selection of T cell receptor beta chains follows, all from one sample in a study of T cell responses to AZD1222 COVID-19 vaccine. TCRdb's copy holds only in-frame clones and misses some; the assay was immunoSEQ multiplex PCR. There are around 160,000 clones in the sample; approximately 90% occur only once, and approximately 1.3% lies in the top ten. Sequences were derived from peripheral blood, sampled 28 days after the second AZD1222 dose. All receptors come from an adult who received the AZD1222 COVID-19 vaccine. The CDR3 runs from the conserved cysteine through the conserved F or W. A D gene is named only where the DNA matches it firmly. Clone size is shown for a subset of rows, as once, few, many or a class of expanded clone.

clone_size: NA
d_call: NA
j_call: TRBJ1-5
v_call: TRBV28
cdr3_nt: TGTGCCACTCGTGGACCCCTGGGAGCGGGTCAGCCCCAGCATTTT
cdr3_aa: CATRGPLGAGQPQHF

clone_size: NA
d_call: NA
j_call: TRBJ2-7
v_call: TRBV11-2
cdr3_nt: TGTGCCAGCAGCTTAGGACCGTTCTCCTACGAGCAGTACTTC
cdr3_aa: CASSLGPFSYEQYF

clone_size: NA
d_call: TRBD1
j_call: TRBJ1-6
v_call: TRBV2
cdr3_nt: TGTGCCAGCACCGAGGGGGACAGGGGGCGATCACCCCTCCACTTT
cdr3_aa: CASTEGDRGRSPLHF

clone_size: NA
d_call: TRBD1
j_call: TRBJ2-7
v_call: TRBV5-1
cdr3_nt: TGCGCCAGCAGGGACGGGACAGGGTCCTACGAGCAGTACTTC
cdr3_aa: CASRDGTGSYEQYF

clone_size: NA
d_call: NA
j_call: TRBJ1-4
v_call: TRBV19
cdr3_nt: TGTGCCAGTAGTAGAATCTGGACAGAAGTTAATGAAAAACTGTTTTTT
cdr3_aa: CASSRIWTEVNEKLFF

clone_size: few
d_call: NA
j_call: TRBJ1-2
v_call: TRBV5-6
cdr3_nt: TGTGCCAGCAGCTTGGGGCAGGGTAACTATGGCTACACCTTC
cdr3_aa: CASSLGQGNYGYTF

clone_size: NA
d_call: TRBD2
j_call: TRBJ2-7
v_call: TRBV4-3
cdr3_nt: TGCGCCAGCAGCCGCCGGATCGGCGGGAGTTACGAGCAGTACTTC
cdr3_aa: CASSRRIGGSYEQYF

clone_size: NA
d_call: NA
j_call: TRBJ1-1
v_call: TRBV3-1/TRBV3-2
cdr3_nt: TGTGCCAGCAGCCAACCCCCCGGGGGGTACACTGAAGCTTTCTTT
cdr3_aa: CASSQPPGGYTEAFF

clone_size: many
d_call: NA
j_call: TRBJ1-2
v_call: TRBV5-6
cdr3_nt: TGTGCCAGCAGCTTGGATATCTGGGGGGCTAACTATGGCTACACCTTC
cdr3_aa: CASSLDIWGANYGYTF

clone_size: NA
d_call: NA
j_call: TRBJ1-3
v_call: TRBV28
cdr3_nt: TGTGCCATTGGGGGGGGGAGAAACTCTGGAAACACCATATATTTT
cdr3_aa: CAIGGGRNSGNTIYF

clone_size: NA
d_call: NA
j_call: TRBJ1-2
v_call: TRBV5-1
cdr3_nt: TGCGCCAGCAGCTTAACAGGGACCGGGGGCTACACCTTC
cdr3_aa: CASSLTGTGGYTF

clone_size: NA
d_call: NA
j_call: TRBJ2-7
v_call: TRBV7-6
cdr3_nt: TGTGCCAGCAGCCCGGGACCGAGTGAATATCTCTCCTACGAGCAGTACTTC
cdr3_aa: CASSPGPSEYLSYEQYF

clone_size: NA
d_call: TRBD1
j_call: TRBJ1-2
v_call: TRBV24-1
cdr3_nt: TGTGCCACCAGTGGATCCGCAGGGGGCGACTATGGCTACACCTTC
cdr3_aa: CATSGSAGGDYGYTF

clone_size: NA
d_call: TRBD1
j_call: TRBJ2-5
v_call: TRBV5-4
cdr3_nt: TGTGCCAGCAGCTTGGACAGGGGAGAAGAGACCCAGTACTTC
cdr3_aa: CASSLDRGEETQYF

clone_size: NA
d_call: NA
j_call: TRBJ1-1
v_call: TRBV10-3
cdr3_nt: TGTGCCATCAGGAGTAGACAGGACATGAACACTGAAGCTTTCTTT
cdr3_aa: CAIRSRQDMNTEAFF

clone_size: NA
d_call: TRBD2
j_call: TRBJ2-7
v_call: TRBV10-3
cdr3_nt: TGTGCCATCAGTGAGGCCGGGACTACCTCCTACGAGCAGTACTTC
cdr3_aa: CAISEAGTTSYEQYF

clone_size: NA
d_call: TRBD2
j_call: TRBJ2-7
v_call: TRBV11-2
cdr3_nt: TGTGCCAGCAGCTCCCCCCCCTTAGCGGGAGTCCACGAGCAGTACTTC
cdr3_aa: CASSSPPLAGVHEQYF

clone_size: once
d_call: NA
j_call: TRBJ1-5
v_call: TRBV19
cdr3_nt: TGTGCCAGTACTCGGGGGGTGAATCAGCCCCAGCATTTT
cdr3_aa: CASTRGVNQPQHF

clone_size: NA
d_call: NA
j_call: TRBJ2-7
v_call: TRBV3-1/TRBV3-2
cdr3_nt: TGTGCCAGCAGCCCCCGCCAAGGCCAGACCCCAGACCTACACGAGCAGTACTTC
cdr3_aa: CASSPRQGQTPDLHEQYF

clone_size: NA
d_call: TRBD1
j_call: TRBJ1-4
v_call: TRBV27
cdr3_nt: TGTGCCAGCAGTTTATTGGGGACAGGCGGAGAAAAACTGTTTTTT
cdr3_aa: CASSLLGTGGEKLFF

clone_size: NA
d_call: NA
j_call: TRBJ1-5
v_call: TRBV6-6
cdr3_nt: TGTGCCAGCAGTTCAACATCTAGCAATCAGCCCCAGCATTTT
cdr3_aa: CASSSTSSNQPQHF

clone_size: NA
d_call: NA
j_call: TRBJ1-1
v_call: TRBV5-1
cdr3_nt: TGCGCCAGCAGCGGTCAGGGGACTGAAGCTTTCTTT
cdr3_aa: CASSGQGTEAFF

clone_size: NA
d_call: TRBD1
j_call: TRBJ2-5
v_call: TRBV7-9
cdr3_nt: TGTGCCAGCAGCTTCCCGGGACAGAATCAAGAGACCCAGTACTTC
cdr3_aa: CASSFPGQNQETQYF

clone_size: few
d_call: NA
j_call: TRBJ1-6
v_call: TRBV6-2/TRBV6-3
cdr3_nt: TGTGCCAGCAGCGGGACATCATATAATTCACCCCTCCACTTT
cdr3_aa: CASSGTSYNSPLHF

clone_size: NA
d_call: TRBD1
j_call: TRBJ2-7
v_call: TRBV6-1
cdr3_nt: TGTGCCAGCAGCGAATGGGGTAGGGGGCCATCCTACGAGCAGTACTTC
cdr3_aa: CASSEWGRGPSYEQYF

clone_size: NA
d_call: TRBD1
j_call: TRBJ2-7
v_call: TRBV15
cdr3_nt: TGTGCCACCAGCGGACGACAGGGCCCCTACGAGCAGTACTTC
cdr3_aa: CATSGRQGPYEQYF

clone_size: NA
d_call: NA
j_call: TRBJ1-4
v_call: TRBV18
cdr3_nt: TGTGCCAGCTCACCAAGGGATATCAATGAAAAACTGTTTTTT
cdr3_aa: CASSPRDINEKLFF

clone_size: NA
d_call: TRBD1
j_call: TRBJ1-2
v_call: TRBV5-6
cdr3_nt: TGTGCCAGCAGCCCCCGACAGGGCTATGGCTACACCTTC
cdr3_aa: CASSPRQGYGYTF

clone_size: NA
d_call: NA
j_call: TRBJ1-2
v_call: TRBV28
cdr3_nt: TGTGCCAGCAGTTTAACGGACTCACTTAACTATGGCTACACCTTC
cdr3_aa: CASSLTDSLNYGYTF

clone_size: NA
d_call: NA
j_call: TRBJ2-7
v_call: TRBV2
cdr3_nt: TGTGCCGCAGGACGCGACGTGTACGAGCAGTACTTC
cdr3_aa: CAAGRDVYEQYF

clone_size: NA
d_call: TRBD1
j_call: TRBJ2-2
v_call: TRBV25-1
cdr3_nt: TGTGCCAGCAGGAAGGACAGGGAGGACACCGGGGAGCTGTTTTTT
cdr3_aa: CASRKDREDTGELFF

clone_size: NA
d_call: NA
j_call: TRBJ1-4
v_call: TRBV11-2
cdr3_nt: TGTGCCAGCAGCCAGGGTGGCGCCTTCCTAACCAATGAAAAACTGTTTTTT
cdr3_aa: CASSQGGAFLTNEKLFF

clone_size: NA
d_call: NA
j_call: TRBJ2-2
v_call: TRBV11-3
cdr3_nt: TGTGCCAGCAGCTTAGAACTCCCTGATAGGACACATAAGGGGGGCACCGGGGAGCTGTTTTTT
cdr3_aa: CASSLELPDRTHKGGTGELFF

clone_size: NA
d_call: NA
j_call: TRBJ1-1
v_call: TRBV30
cdr3_nt: TGTGCCTGGAGTGCCGAAAAAGCTTTCTTT
cdr3_aa: CAWSAEKAFF

clone_size: NA
d_call: NA
j_call: TRBJ2-1
v_call: TRBV6-5
cdr3_nt: TGTGCCAGCAGTTACATAGGACTCAGCTCCTACAATGAGCAGTTCTTC
cdr3_aa: CASSYIGLSSYNEQFF

clone_size: once
d_call: TRBD1
j_call: TRBJ1-4
v_call: TRBV2
cdr3_nt: TGTGCCAGCAGGGAGGGGACAGGGGGTTCGCTGTTTTTT
cdr3_aa: CASREGTGGSLFF